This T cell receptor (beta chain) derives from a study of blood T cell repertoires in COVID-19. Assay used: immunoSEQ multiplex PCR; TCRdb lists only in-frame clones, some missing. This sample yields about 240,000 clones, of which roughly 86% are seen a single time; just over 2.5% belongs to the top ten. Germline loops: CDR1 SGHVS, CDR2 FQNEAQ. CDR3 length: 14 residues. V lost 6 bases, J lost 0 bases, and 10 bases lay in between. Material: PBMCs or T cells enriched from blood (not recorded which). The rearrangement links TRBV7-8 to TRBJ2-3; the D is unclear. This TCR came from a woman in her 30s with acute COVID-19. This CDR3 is CASREWSSTDTQYF. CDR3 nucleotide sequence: TGTGCCAGCAGGGAGTGGTCTAGCACAGATACGCAGTATTTT.